Listed here is a single T cell receptor beta chain. Sequencing used immunoSEQ multiplex PCR; TCRdb keeps in-frame clones, though not all of them. The data show 65,000 to 95,000 clones, less than 95% seen once. Autoimmune disease history or systemic immunosuppression disqualified patients. CDR1 and CDR2 (germline): MDHEN, SYDVKM. The CDR3 covers 16 residues. The V and J ends lost 3 bases and 5 bases, in that order; junction bases with no gene match: 8. This specimen comes from a study of OX40 agonist ivuxolimab in advanced cancers. The chain couples TRBV28 to TRBJ2-1; 9 bases are shared with TRBD2. The specimen was CD4+ or CD8+ T cells sorted from blood, collected in a trial of the OX40 agonist ivuxolimab. The sequence was obtained from an adult with an advanced solid tumor such as melanoma, head and neck, liver or kidney cancer. Here the CDR3 DNA reads TGTGCCAGCAGTTTTCCACTAAGACTAGCGGACAATGAGCAGTTCTTC. As protein: CASSFPLRLADNEQFF.